This T cell receptor (beta chain) was observed in a study of T-cell reconstitution after alpha-beta-depleted transplantation in children. This clonotype was detected only a few times. The antigen is unknown. Researchers prepared the TCRbeta library using unique molecular identifiers, the study reports. Each CDR3 protein is one row after TCRdb ran MiXCR on the PCR reads. The sample has around 580,000 distinct CDR3 sequences, 27% seen once. Study outcomes and limitations: Reported findings indicate that, about two months after transplant, alpha-beta T cells came from several hundred expanded clones, which were derived from non-depleted graft cells. Among T cells one year after transplant, newly produced cells accounted for most counts and diversity.

CDR3 length equals 17 residues. Per the germline V gene, CDR1 is LNHNV and CDR2 is YYDKDF (reference sequence). After removal of 0 bases from V and 2 bases from J, the junction contained 9 bases not matched to a gene. V usage is TRBV15 and J usage is TRBJ2-5; 7 positions agree with TRBD1. The TCR sequence derives from a boy in the first two years of life with Wiskott-Aldrich syndrome, due to receive a stem cell transplant. The sample here was PBMCs, taken before TCRalphabeta/CD19-depleted stem cell transplant. CDR3 DNA: TGTGCCACCAGCAGAGATCTGCCAGGGGGTGCTCAAGAGACCCAGTACTTC. This translates into CATSRDLPGGAQETQYF.